This passage covers 26 T cell receptor beta chains from one sample sequenced in a study of T cells after yellow fever vaccination. A single record per CDR3 protein comes from TCRdb applying MiXCR to the 5' RACE reads. The data hold some 350,000 distinct CDR3 sequences, with 11% observed a single time. This specimen consisted of PBMCs, obtained on the day of the first yellow fever vaccination. These receptors originate from a man aged 18 to 29 who received the YFV17D yellow fever vaccine.

This clonotype was seen ten or more times. The rearrangement links TRBV4-1 to TRBJ1-3; 7 nucleotides match TRBD1. V lost 0 bases and J lost 0; bases outside the gene matches: 2. CDR3 length: 16 residues. Germline assignment: CDR1 MGHRA and CDR2 YSYEKL. CDR3 nucleotide sequence: TGCGCCAGCAGCCAAGACTGGACAGGCTCTGGAAACACCATATATTTT. Amino acids: CASSQDWTGSGNTIYF.

The chain recombines TRBV4-3 with TRBJ2-5; the match to TRBD1 covers 7 bases. There are 15 residues in the CDR3. V was clipped by 3 bases and J by 0 bases; unmatched bases: 4. The germline CDR1 and CDR2 sequences are LGHNA and YSLEER. CDR3 amino acids: CASSHYTGDQETQYF. The CDR3, as DNA: TGCGCCAGCAGCCACTACACAGGGGACCAAGAGACCCAGTACTTC.

The rearrangement uses TRBV15 and TRBJ1-4; D gene ambiguous. The V and J ends lost 3 bases and 10 bases respectively, with 12 bases between them. The CDR3 is 13 residues long. Per the germline V gene, CDR1 is LNHNV and CDR2 is YYDKDF (reference sequence). CDR3 nucleotide sequence: TGTGCCACCAGCAGTCCATCCCCCCGAAAACTGTTTTTT. It encodes CATSSPSPRKLFF.

CDR3 sequence reads: CATSMEGAGYNEQFF. The DNA of the CDR3 is TGTGCCACCAGCATGGAGGGGGCGGGCTACAATGAGCAGTTCTTC. The chain has TRBV15 and TRBJ2-1; a possible D gene is TRBD1 (7 bases). The CDR3 sequence is 15 residues long. Trimming removed 4 bases from V and 3 bases from J, with 13 bases in between. Germline V gives CDR1 LNHNV, CDR2 YYDKDF (reference sequence).

In its sample, this clonotype was seen many times. This chain connects TRBV5-1 to TRBJ2-5, with unresolved D. V lost 2 bases and J lost 2, with 13 bases in between. This CDR3 spans 15 amino acids. Germline V lookup: CDR1 SGHRS, CDR2 YFSETQ. The CDR3 DNA follows: TGCGCCAGCAGCTTAGGATCAGTCTCGCAAGAGACCCAGTACTTC. This gives the protein CASSLGSVSQETQYF.

This clonotype has more than one count but fewer than ten. V usage is TRBV5-1 and J usage is TRBJ1-1; a possible D gene is TRBD1 (5 bases). Between the trimmed V and J ends, which lost 4 bases and 1 base, there was a span of 14 bases. CDR3 size: 15 residues. CDR1 and CDR2 from the germline V gene are SGHRS and YFSETQ. The CDR3 spells CASSPDPQGNTEAFF. In nucleotides, the CDR3 is TGCGCCAGCAGCCCGGATCCCCAGGGGAACACTGAAGCTTTCTTT.

This clonotype was found a few times. CDR3 in amino acids: CAISQHSGRSYEQYF. CDR3 DNA: TGTGCCATCAGTCAACATTCGGGACGGAGCTACGAGCAGTACTTC. The rearrangement links TRBV10-3 to TRBJ2-7; perhaps D is TRBD1 or TRBD2 (5 bases each). The CDR3 has 15 amino acids. Per the germline V gene, CDR1 is ENHRY and CDR2 is SYGVKD. With 5 bases removed from V and 3 bases from J, the gap between germline ends came to 17 bases.

This chain joins TRBV5-1 and TRBJ1-4; no definite D call. This CDR3 is built from 17 residues. Looked up from germline, CDR1 is SGHRS and CDR2 is YFSETQ. V lost 2 bases to trimming and J lost 0 bases, with 14 bases between them. The CDR3 here is CASSFGPPSATNEKLFF. The CDR3 DNA follows: TGCGCCAGCAGCTTCGGACCGCCATCTGCAACTAATGAAAAACTGTTTTTT.

Ten or more counts support this clonotype. The V gene is TRBV7-2, the J gene TRBJ2-7, with D unclear. Per the germline V gene, CDR1 is SGHTA and CDR2 is FQGNSA. This CDR3 region has 13 residues. Trimming removed 0 bases at V and 4 bases at J, with 7 bases between. CDR3 sequence reads: CASSLAGGYEQYV. The CDR3 DNA follows: TGTGCCAGCAGCTTAGCGGGCGGATACGAGCAGTACGTC.

In its sample, this clonotype was seen a few times. A read error may produce the germline difference seen at one junction end. This chain connects TRBV4-2 to TRBJ1-1, with 7 bases identical to TRBD1. The CDR3 has 12 amino acids. CDR1 is LGHNA and CDR2 is YNFKEQ in the germline V gene. The CDR3 region has the DNA TGTGCCAGCAGCGAAGACAGGGACCAAGCTTTCTTT. Translating gives CASSEDRDQAFF.

This clonotype showed up just a few times. The chain recombines TRBV20-1 with TRBJ2-1; either TRBD1 or TRBD2 may supply D (6 bases each). This CDR3 spans 14 amino acids. The V end lost 5 bases, the J end lost 4 bases, and 15 bases lay between the germline ends. Germline V gene data show CDR1 as DFQATT and CDR2 as SNEGSKA (reference sequence). The CDR3 spells CSARRGPRYNEQFF. CDR3 DNA sequence: TGCAGTGCTCGCCGGGGGCCCCGGTACAATGAGCAGTTCTTC.

This chain uses TRBV10-1 with TRBJ2-2; the match to TRBD2 covers 8 bases. CDR1 WNHNN and CDR2 SYGVQD come from the germline V gene (reference sequence). With V trimmed by 8 bases and J by 4 bases, 6 bases remained unmatched. This CDR3 comprises 14 residues. CDR3 region: CASSGRGVTGELFF. The CDR3 DNA is TGCGCCAGCTCCGGGAGGGGGGTCACCGGGGAGCTGTTTTTT.

The V and J genes are TRBV6-1 and TRBJ2-7; 7 positions agree with TRBD1. The V segment lost 2 bases and the J segment 1 base; nucleotides outside the gene matches: 2. The germline V gene encodes CDR1 MNHNS and CDR2 SASEGT. The CDR3 length is 14 residues. In nucleotides, the CDR3 is TGTGCCAGCAGTGAAAGGGGGCCTTCCTACGAGCAGTACGTC. Protein product: CASSERGPSYEQYV.

A few counts support this clonotype. The V gene is TRBV12-3 or TRBV12-4, the J gene TRBJ2-1, with 12 bases matching TRBD1. J was trimmed by 9 bases and V by 1 base; bases with no gene match: 4. This CDR3 comprises 15 residues. The CDR3 region is CASSLGGQGAGEQFF. CDR3 nucleotides: TGTGCCAGCAGTTTAGGGGGACAGGGGGCCGGTGAGCAGTTCTTC.

This clonotype has more than one count but fewer than ten. The chain combines TRBV5-4 with TRBJ2-5, with D possibly matching TRBD2 (7 bases). Germline values: CDR1 SGHNT, CDR2 YYREEE (reference sequence). This CDR3 has 16 amino acids. The V and J ends lost 0 bases and 0 bases respectively, with 12 bases between them. The CDR3 region is CASSLEGGAYQETQYF. The CDR3 DNA reads as TGTGCCAGCAGCTTGGAGGGGGGGGCGTACCAAGAGACCCAGTACTTC.

The chain employs TRBV2 and TRBJ1-1; D gene ambiguous. Germline lookup yields CDR1 SNHLY and CDR2 FYNNEI. Trimming removed 3 bases at V and 0 bases at J, with 11 bases between. The CDR3 totals 15 residues. The CDR3 nucleotides read TGTGCCAGCAGTGATCTCGGAAAAATGAACACTGAAGCTTTCTTT. Protein product: CASSDLGKMNTEAFF.

The chain carries TRBV6-1 and TRBJ1-2; TRBD1 might be the D (5 bases). Germline CDR1 and CDR2: MNHNS and SASEGT. CDR3 length: 16 amino acids. Trimming cost V 6 bases and J 7 bases, with 24 bases left between them. In DNA, the CDR3 is TGTGCCAGCAGCCCCGAAAGTCCGATTCCTAGGGGTGGCTACACCTTC. It translates to CASSPESPIPRGGYTF.

This clonotype was detected only a few times. The rearrangement joins TRBV7-6 to TRBJ2-1; a possible D gene is TRBD2 (6 bases). Germline V gene sequence: CDR1 SGHVS, CDR2 FNYEAQ. The CDR3 is made up of 16 amino acids. Trimming removed 2 bases from V and 7 bases from J, with 18 bases in between. The CDR3 region has the DNA TGTGCCAGCAGCTTACGGGGGACGACGAAGTTGAATGAGCAGTTCTTC. Its protein product is CASSLRGTTKLNEQFF.

V usage is TRBV4-3 and J usage is TRBJ2-1; D ambiguous. CDR1 is LGHNA, CDR2 YSLEER, per germline. V lost 0 bases, J lost 6 bases, and 6 bases lay in between. The length of the CDR3 is 13 residues. CDR3 in amino acids: CASSQDRSNEQFF. The CDR3 DNA is TGCGCCAGCAGCCAAGACAGGAGCAATGAGCAGTTCTTC.

This clonotype has just a few counts. The CDR3 is CASSLVPDRDYGYTF. CDR3 sequence (DNA): TGTGCCAGCAGCTTAGTACCGGACAGGGACTATGGCTACACCTTC. The chain uses TRBV7-2 and TRBJ1-2, with TRBD1 matching 8 bases. Germline loops: CDR1 SGHTA, CDR2 FQGNSA. With 1 base clipped from V and 3 bases from J, the junction kept 4 bases outside the gene matches. The CDR3 covers 15 residues.

This clonotype has a handful of counts. The gene calls are TRBV6-5 and TRBJ1-2, with 7 bases aligning to TRBD1. The CDR3 is made up of 15 amino acids. V shed 0 bases and J 6 bases; nucleotides not matched to a gene: 7. The germline V gene encodes CDR1 MNHEY and CDR2 SVGAGI. The CDR3 nucleotides are TGTGCCAGCAGTTACTCGAGGGGGCAGTATGATGGCTACACCTTC. Translation gives CASSYSRGQYDGYTF.

This clonotype has only a few counts. V usage is TRBV20-1 and J usage is TRBJ2-7, with D hard to call. Trimming left V 6 bases short and J 4 bases short, with 13 bases between. The CDR3 spans 12 residues. The germline V gene encodes CDR1 DFQATT and CDR2 SNEGSKA (reference sequence). The DNA of the CDR3 is TGCAGTGCCTCCGGCGGACGATACGAGCAGTACTTC. Amino acids: CSASGGRYEQYF.

This clonotype was counted between two and nine times. The rearrangement links TRBV7-9 to TRBJ2-3, with D perhaps matching TRBD1 or TRBD2 (6 bases each). The CDR3 sequence is 14 residues long. V lost 5 bases to trimming and J lost 2 bases, with 11 bases between them. Per the germline V gene, CDR1 is SEHNR and CDR2 is FQNEAQ (reference sequence). The CDR3 nucleotides read TGTGCCAGCAGCGAGGGGGGCTACACAGATACGCAGTATTTT. Protein product: CASSEGGYTDTQYF.

The CDR3 sequence is CASRAFPGGEQYF. The CDR3 region has the DNA TGTGCCAGCAGGGCATTCCCAGGGGGCGAGCAGTACTTC. The V gene is TRBV6-2 or TRBV6-3, the J gene TRBJ2-7; 7 nucleotides line up with TRBD1. Trimming cost V 6 bases and J 6 bases; bases outside gene matches: 8. CDR1 is MNHEY and CDR2 is SVGEGT in the germline V gene. The CDR3 loop spans 13 amino acids.

V gene TRBV7-2 combines with J gene TRBJ2-7, with a tentative D call TRBD1 (6 bases). V dropped 7 bases and J dropped 3 bases, with 25 bases sitting between them. The CDR3 has 17 residues. The V gene's germline CDR1 is SGHTA and CDR2 FQGNSA. The CDR3 region is CASTDRDIHIRSYEQYF. The CDR3 nucleotides read TGTGCCAGCACCGATCGGGACATCCACATAAGGAGCTACGAGCAGTACTTC.

The genes are TRBV2 and TRBJ2-5; D remains ambiguous. The germline V gene has CDR1 SNHLY and CDR2 FYNNEI. The CDR3 is 15 residues long. V was shortened by 6 bases and J by 5 bases, with 19 bases between the two germline ends. CDR3 in DNA: TGTGCCAGCAGGATTAGGAAGCCCGAGTCGGAGACCCAGTACTTC. This codes for CASRIRKPESETQYF.